These 9 T cell receptor beta chains originate from one sample sequenced in a study of blood T cell repertoires in COVID-19. This table comes from immunoSEQ multiplex PCR, and its TCRdb copy is limited to in-frame clones, with some not included. The sample lists 200,000 to 250,000 clones; roughly 85% were seen once. Material: peripheral blood. All receptors derive from a man in his thirties or forties who had recovered from COVID-19.

The chain employs TRBV27 and TRBJ1-1; D might be TRBD1 (6 bases). CDR1 is MNHEY and CDR2 is SMNVEV in the germline V gene (reference sequence). Deletions cut 6 bases from V and 4 bases from J, with 21 bases between. CDR3 length equals 16 residues. For the CDR3, the DNA is TGTGCCAGCAGCGTGGGGTTGGGGGCTGGTGGCACTGAAGCTTTCTTT. It encodes CASSVGLGAGGTEAFF.

The chain joins TRBV5-4 to TRBJ2-1, with 9 bases fitting TRBD1. Germline V gene sequence: CDR1 SGHNT, CDR2 YYREEE (reference sequence). V dropped 0 bases and J dropped 7; count of bases not matched to a gene: 5. The CDR3 is 15 amino acids. In nucleotides, the CDR3 is TGTGCCAGCAGCTTGGGGGGGGACAGGGTAAATGAGCAGTTCTTC. Protein product: CASSLGGDRVNEQFF. Together with reference TRBV5-4 and TRBJ2-1, the CDR3 gives the full variable domain: ETGVTQSPTHLIKTRGQQVTLRCSSQSGHNTVSWYQQALGQGPQFIFQYYREEENGRGNFPPRFSGLQFPNYSSELNVNALELDDSALYLCASSLGGDRVNEQFFGPGTRLTVL.

The rearrangement uses TRBV7-6 and TRBJ2-7; D not certain. V lost 0 bases and J 2 bases, leaving 5 bases between the germline ends. Germline loops: CDR1 SGHVS, CDR2 FNYEAQ. This CDR3 spans 13 amino acids. CDR3 DNA sequence: TGTGCCAGCAGCTTAGCACAGACCTACGAGCAGTACTTC. It is translated as CASSLAQTYEQYF.

V gene TRBV6-6 combines with J gene TRBJ1-4; D not resolved. The germline CDR1 and CDR2 sequences are MNHNY and SVGAGI (reference sequence). Trimming shortened V by 7 bases and J by 2 bases, and 5 bases separated the two germline ends. The CDR3 sequence is 12 residues long. CDR3 sequence reads: CASTTTNEKLFF. Here the CDR3 DNA reads TGTGCCAGCACGACTACTAATGAAAAACTGTTTTTT.

This clone was observed at least ten times. This sequence joins TRBV6-1 and TRBJ1-3; D not resolved. Germline V gene sequence: CDR1 MNHNS, CDR2 SASEGT. V shed 1 base and J shed 0 bases, with 7 bases lying between them. There are 15 residues in the CDR3. In DNA form, the CDR3 reads TGTGCCAGCAGTGAAGGGCAGTCCTCTGGAAACACCATATATTTT. Residues: CASSEGQSSGNTIYF.

The rearrangement uses TRBV7-9 and TRBJ2-2; D may be TRBD2 (5 bases). CDR1 and CDR2 (germline): SEHNR, FQNEAQ (reference sequence). V lost 5 bases, J lost 3 bases, and 13 bases lay in between. This CDR3 is built from 15 residues. The CDR3 protein is CASSLGVVDTGELFF. The CDR3 DNA reads as TGTGCCAGCAGCCTGGGAGTCGTCGACACCGGGGAGCTGTTTTTT.

V is TRBV20-1 and J is TRBJ1-1, with D tentatively TRBD1 (6 bases). This CDR3 is 11 amino acids long. The V end lost 4 bases, the J end lost 4 bases, and 7 bases lay between the germline ends. The V gene's germline CDR1 is DFQATT and CDR2 SNEGSKA (reference sequence). In DNA form, the CDR3 reads TGCAGTGCTACAGGGGCCACTGAAGCTTTCTTT. This gives the protein CSATGATEAFF.

The chain recombines TRBV5-4 with TRBJ2-1, with 11 bases identical to TRBD2. CDR1 and CDR2 (germline): SGHNT, YYREEE (reference sequence). The J segment lost 7 bases and the V segment lost 0 bases, leaving 0 bases of the junction unmatched. The CDR3 sequence is 14 residues long. The CDR3 bases are TGTGCCAGCAGCTTGGGACTAGCGGGAAATGAGCAGTTCTTC. Protein: CASSLGLAGNEQFF.

This rearrangement joins TRBV29-1 to TRBJ2-3; D is perhaps TRBD1 (6 bases). Trimming shortened V by 5 bases and J by 6 bases, and 15 bases separated the two germline ends. Germline CDR1 and CDR2: SQVTM and ANQGSEA. This CDR3 contains 13 residues. CDR3 DNA sequence: TGCAGCGTTTTCGCAAACAGGGAGGATACGCAGTATTTT. It codes for CSVFANREDTQYF.